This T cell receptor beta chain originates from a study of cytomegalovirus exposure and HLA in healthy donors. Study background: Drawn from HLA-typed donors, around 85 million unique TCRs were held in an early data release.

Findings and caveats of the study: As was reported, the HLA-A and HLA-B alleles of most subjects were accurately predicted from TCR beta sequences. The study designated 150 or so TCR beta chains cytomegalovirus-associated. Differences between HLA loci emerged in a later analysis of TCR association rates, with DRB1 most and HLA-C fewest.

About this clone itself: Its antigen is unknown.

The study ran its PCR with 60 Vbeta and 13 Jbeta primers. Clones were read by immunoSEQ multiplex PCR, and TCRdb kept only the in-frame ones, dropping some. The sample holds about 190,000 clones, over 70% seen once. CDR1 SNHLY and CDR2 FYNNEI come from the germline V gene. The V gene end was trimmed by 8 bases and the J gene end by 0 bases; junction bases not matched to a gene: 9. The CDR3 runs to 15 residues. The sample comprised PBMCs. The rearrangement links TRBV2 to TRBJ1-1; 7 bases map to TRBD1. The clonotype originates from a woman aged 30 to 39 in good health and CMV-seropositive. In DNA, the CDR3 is TGTGCCAGCGGAAAGGACAGGACTATGAACACTGAAGCTTTCTTT. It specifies CASGKDRTMNTEAFF.